The rows below give T cell receptor beta chains drawn from one sample of a study of blood T cell repertoires in COVID-19. Here immunoSEQ multiplex PCR was the method, and the copy in TCRdb shows in-frame clones only, minus some. Among about 310,000 clones, 90% were seen once, and the ten largest hold more than 0.85%. Sample: peripheral blood. These receptors all stem from a woman aged 40 to 50 with COVID-19, enrolled during active disease. Each CDR3 is given without its conserved first and last residue.

j_call: TRBJ1-3
v_call: TRBV5-1
cdr3_aa: ASSPWTGGNGNTIY

j_call: TRBJ1-5
v_call: TRBV7-2
cdr3_aa: ASSLDRGNQPQH

j_call: TRBJ1-1
v_call: TRBV2
cdr3_aa: ASSPDVPRGF

j_call: TRBJ1-2
v_call: TRBV10-2
cdr3_aa: ASSGGDGWFYGYT

j_call: TRBJ2-7
v_call: TRBV19
cdr3_aa: ASSTTGRIYAEQY

j_call: TRBJ2-1
v_call: TRBV28
cdr3_aa: ASSFPGGRGGPPTYNEQF

j_call: TRBJ2-5
v_call: TRBV6-5
cdr3_aa: ASRITGDGETQY

j_call: TRBJ2-2
v_call: TRBV3-1/TRBV3-2
cdr3_aa: ASSQGGGDTGELF

j_call: TRBJ1-1
v_call: TRBV5-1
cdr3_aa: ASSLAEGVTEAF

j_call: TRBJ2-3
v_call: TRBV11-3
cdr3_aa: ASSPPGQGTDTQY

j_call: TRBJ2-1
v_call: TRBV19
cdr3_aa: ASSRSGGAFEQF

j_call: TRBJ1-2
v_call: TRBV10-3
cdr3_aa: AISESVRTDIYGYT

j_call: TRBJ2-7
v_call: TRBV5-5
cdr3_aa: ASSSPTGINYEQY

j_call: TRBJ2-7
v_call: TRBV20-1
cdr3_aa: SASLTGLPYEQY

j_call: TRBJ1-5
v_call: TRBV7-8
cdr3_aa: ASSFRGDRALFQPQH

j_call: TRBJ1-5
v_call: TRBV3-1/TRBV3-2
cdr3_aa: ASSPGGQQPQH

j_call: TRBJ2-5
v_call: TRBV28
cdr3_aa: ASSPSTGERVRETQY

j_call: TRBJ2-3
v_call: TRBV5-1
cdr3_aa: ASSLREGPDTQY

j_call: TRBJ1-4
v_call: TRBV14
cdr3_aa: ASSQRAGGLREKLF

j_call: TRBJ1-2
v_call: TRBV9
cdr3_aa: ASSVGQYYGYT

j_call: TRBJ1-1
v_call: TRBV19
cdr3_aa: ASSTIREAFNTEAF

j_call: TRBJ2-3
v_call: TRBV6-1
cdr3_aa: ASSGSGGRPADTQY

j_call: TRBJ2-1
v_call: TRBV24-1
cdr3_aa: ATSGKTSGDYNEQF

j_call: TRBJ2-2
v_call: TRBV18
cdr3_aa: ASSPQLETGQNTGELF

j_call: TRBJ1-1
v_call: TRBV6-5
cdr3_aa: ASRKTGATEAF

j_call: TRBJ1-3
v_call: TRBV12-5
cdr3_aa: ASGDSYSGNTIY

j_call: TRBJ2-1
v_call: TRBV27
cdr3_aa: ASSGTSGGGGEQF

j_call: TRBJ1-2
v_call: TRBV18
cdr3_aa: ASSPPGQFSTGYT

j_call: TRBJ2-2
v_call: TRBV11-3
cdr3_aa: ASSLRGKNTGELF

j_call: TRBJ1-6
v_call: TRBV16
cdr3_aa: ASSSGRAGDYNSPLH

j_call: TRBJ1-1
v_call: TRBV4-3
cdr3_aa: ASSHLGGEINTEAF

j_call: TRBJ1-1
v_call: TRBV5-6
cdr3_aa: ASSPLRGGAF

j_call: TRBJ2-7
v_call: TRBV19
cdr3_aa: ASSIRRRGAGTPYEQY

j_call: TRBJ1-5
v_call: TRBV27
cdr3_aa: ASSLGTGGRYSNQPQH

j_call: TRBJ1-5
v_call: TRBV5-1
cdr3_aa: ASSLTGQDQPQH

j_call: TRBJ2-3
v_call: TRBV5-4
cdr3_aa: ASSLRDRDTQY

j_call: TRBJ2-7
v_call: TRBV10-3
cdr3_aa: AISLPGQSYEQY

j_call: TRBJ2-3
v_call: TRBV6-2/TRBV6-3
cdr3_aa: ASSYQVRRQGTDTQY

j_call: TRBJ1-3
v_call: TRBV28
cdr3_aa: ASKGGAGWYTIY

j_call: TRBJ1-3
v_call: TRBV30
cdr3_aa: AWGLSGNTIY

j_call: TRBJ1-1
v_call: TRBV7-2
cdr3_aa: ASSSKAPGQGTTEAF

j_call: TRBJ2-7
v_call: TRBV4-1
cdr3_aa: ASSQRTGTPYEQY

j_call: TRBJ2-7
v_call: TRBV7-7
cdr3_aa: ASSLGTEGEQY

j_call: TRBJ2-5
v_call: TRBV27
cdr3_aa: ASKRGETQY

j_call: TRBJ1-6
v_call: TRBV27
cdr3_aa: ASSFNADSSYNSPLH